The clone carrying this T cell receptor beta chain has a single count. These data are taken from a study of blood T cell repertoires in COVID-19. Study in general: Material from acute and convalescent COVID-19 was sourced from the United States, Italy and Spain. In each case, the material was cDNA or gDNA derived from T cells, B-cell-depleted T cells, or PBMCs.

Method: immunoSEQ multiplex PCR; TCRdb's copy keeps in-frame clones and lacks some. The sample contains just under 45,000 clones, around nine tenths of which appear only once. Patients from Seattle were sampled longitudinally, starting during active infection. This CDR3 contains 13 residues. V was pared by 0 bases and J by 9 bases, with 10 bases between. The germline gives CDR1 SGDLS, CDR2 YYNGEE. The J gene is TRBJ2-1, the V gene TRBV9; TRBD2 might be the D (5 bases). The receptor was isolated from a man in his forties with COVID-19, enrolled during active disease. The sample was peripheral blood. The CDR3: CASSVDIGIEQFF. The CDR3 DNA follows: TGTGCCAGCAGCGTAGATATCGGGATTGAGCAGTTCTTC.